This entry lists 28 T cell receptor beta chains sequenced from one sample in a study of blood T cell repertoires in COVID-19. The table came from immunoSEQ multiplex PCR; TCRdb's copy has only in-frame clones and leaves some out. The sample has roughly 250,000 clones; 86% are singletons. The sample comprised peripheral blood. These receptors originate from a woman in her twenties or thirties with COVID-19, enrolled during active disease.

The V and J genes are TRBV29-1 and TRBJ1-2; 8 positions match TRBD1. The germline V gene has CDR1 SQVTM and CDR2 ANQGSEA. The CDR3 spans 15 residues. V trimming: 2 bases; J trimming: 7 bases; junction bases outside the gene matches: 12. For the CDR3, the DNA is TGCAGCGTTGAATTTTTTGGGCAGGGGGCTGGTGGCTACACCTTC. Translating gives CSVEFFGQGAGGYTF.

This chain links TRBV14 with TRBJ1-4; D not certain. Trimming took 4 bases from V and 10 from J, leaving 10 bases between them. Germline V CDR1 and CDR2: SGHDN, FVKESK. CDR3 size: 12 residues. The CDR3 bases are TGTGCCAGCAGCCCAGGCGTCGGAAAACTGTTTTTT. Protein product: CASSPGVGKLFF. The full variable domain, its missing parts supplied by reference TRBV14 and TRBJ1-4, is EAGVTQFPSHSVIEKGQTVTLRCDPISGHDNLYWYRRVMGKEIKFLLHFVKESKQDESGMPNNRFLAERTGGTYSTLKVQPAELEDSGVYFCASSPGVGKLFFGSGTQLSVL.

The CDR3 DNA is TGTGCCAGCAGCCCCTCTTGGAGGGAAAACGAGCAGTACTTC. As protein: CASSPSWRENEQYF. This chain uses TRBV5-4 with TRBJ2-7; perhaps TRBD2 as D (6 bases). The CDR3 has 14 amino acids. Germline CDR1 reads SGHNT; CDR2 reads YYREEE (reference sequence). Trimming pared 4 bases from V and 5 bases from J, leaving 16 bases between.

The rearrangement uses TRBV24-1 and TRBJ2-1, with 13 bases matching TRBD2. In germline, CDR1 is KGHDR, CDR2 SFDVKD. V lost 10 bases to trimming and J lost 7 bases; unmatched junction nucleotides: 12. This CDR3 comprises 16 residues. CDR3 protein: CATRGLAGQVGNEQFF. The CDR3 coding sequence is TGTGCCACACGGGGACTAGCGGGGCAGGTCGGTAATGAGCAGTTCTTC.

The rearrangement uses TRBV28 and TRBJ2-5; D gene ambiguous. The CDR3 is 11 residues long. The germline V gene encodes CDR1 MDHEN and CDR2 SYDVKM. Trimming left V 7 bases short and J 5 bases short, with 8 bases between. CDR3 sequence reads: CASTSRETQYF. The CDR3 coding sequence is TGTGCCAGCACCTCCCGGGAGACCCAGTACTTC.

The chain combines TRBV4-1 with TRBJ1-5; no reliable D call. Germline lookup yields CDR1 MGHRA and CDR2 YSYEKL. The CDR3 extends over 13 amino acids. The V end lost 0 bases, the J end lost 5 bases, and 5 bases lay between the germline ends. CDR3 nucleotides: TGCGCCAGCAGCCAAGATACGGATCAGCCCCAGCATTTT. It yields the protein CASSQDTDQPQHF.

The chain uses TRBV27 and TRBJ2-3; the match to TRBD1 covers 8 bases. The CDR3 is 15 residues long. Germline V gives CDR1 MNHEY, CDR2 SMNVEV (reference sequence). Unmatched junction bases numbered 5, after V lost 2 bases and J lost 4 bases. The CDR3 nucleotides are TGTGCCAGCAGTTTAGGCGGGACAGGTCCAGATACGCAGTATTTT. Translating gives CASSLGGTGPDTQYF.

This clone was found once. The rearrangement links TRBV29-1 to TRBJ1-2; 7 positions match TRBD1. Germline V CDR1 and CDR2: SQVTM, ANQGSEA. This CDR3 has 16 amino acids. The J segment lost 7 bases and the V segment lost 6 bases, leaving 20 bases of the junction unmatched. The chain's CDR3 is CSVTRDRGMVVSGYTF. The CDR3 region has the DNA TGCAGCGTCACCCGGGACAGAGGGATGGTAGTGAGTGGCTACACCTTC.

The gene calls are TRBV9 and TRBJ1-2; 9 nucleotides match TRBD1. V dropped 4 bases and J dropped 4; count of bases not matched to a gene: 8. The CDR3 covers 15 residues. CDR1 SGDLS and CDR2 YYNGEE come from the germline V gene. CDR3 loop: CASSSQGALGYGYTF. The CDR3 nucleotides read TGTGCCAGCAGCTCACAGGGGGCACTTGGCTATGGCTACACCTTC.

CDR3 bases: TGTGCCAGCGGCATCCAGGGGATCCTTGGGTACGAGCAGTACTTC. It translates to CASGIQGILGYEQYF. The chain recombines TRBV6-5 with TRBJ2-7; D possibly corresponds to TRBD1 (6 bases). Germline V gene data show CDR1 as MNHEY and CDR2 as SVGAGI. V was clipped by 8 bases and J by 4 bases, with 21 bases between them. This CDR3 comprises 15 residues.

The chain joins TRBV11-2 to TRBJ1-2; weak D call: TRBD1 (5 bases). The CDR3 sequence is 16 residues long. Germline V gene lookup returns CDR1 SGHAT and CDR2 FQNNGV. V lost 5 bases, J lost 0 bases, and 16 bases lay in between. The CDR3 DNA is TGTGCCAGCAGCCACTGGAGGGGACCTTCTAACTATGGCTACACCTTC. As protein: CASSHWRGPSNYGYTF. The full variable domain, completed using reference TRBV11-2 and TRBJ1-2, is EAGVAQSPRYKIIEKRQSVAFWCNPISGHATLYWYQQILGQGPKLLIQFQNNGVVDDSQLPKDRFSAERLKGVDSTLKIQPAKLEDSAVYLCASSHWRGPSNYGYTFGSGTRLTVV.

This clone showed up just once. The chain employs TRBV19 and TRBJ2-5; 7 nucleotides line up with TRBD2. Germline CDR1 and CDR2: LNHDA and SQIVND (reference sequence). CDR3 length: 19 residues. Losses at the gene ends were 2 bases for V and 5 bases for J; bases not matched to a gene: 20. The CDR3 DNA follows: TGTGCCAGTAGTATATTTGGGCGGCGGTGGGGGGGTTTTATGGAGACCCAGTACTTC. This sequence encodes CASSIFGRRWGGFMETQYF.

The chain has TRBV9 and TRBJ2-7, with 12 bases fitting TRBD1. Trimming took 2 bases from V and 4 from J; bases not matched to a gene: 4. Germline V gene data show CDR1 as SGDLS and CDR2 as YYNGEE. This CDR3 is 15 amino acids long. The CDR3 region has the DNA TGTGCCAGCAGCGTCGGGACAGGGGGCGGTTACGAGCAGTACTTC. Protein: CASSVGTGGGYEQYF.

The chain uses TRBV3-1 (or the pseudogene TRBV3-2) and TRBJ1-4, with 9 positions matching TRBD1. The CDR3 has 16 amino acids. With V trimmed by 4 bases and J by 6 bases, 9 bases remained unmatched. Germline V lookup: CDR1 LGHDT, CDR2 YNNKEL (reference sequence). In nucleotides, the CDR3 is TGTGCCAGCAGCCTGCGTACAGGGGGCCTAGATGAAAAACTGTTTTTT. Protein product: CASSLRTGGLDEKLFF.

This rearrangement joins TRBV9 to TRBJ2-7, with 8 bases identical to TRBD2. Looked up from germline, CDR1 is SGDLS and CDR2 is YYNGEE. V trimming: 3 bases; J trimming: 2 bases; junction bases outside the gene matches: 4. CDR3 length: 14 residues. CDR3 amino acids: CASSATSGTYEQYF. As DNA, the CDR3 is TGTGCCAGCAGCGCCACTAGCGGAACCTACGAGCAGTACTTC.

V usage is TRBV27 and J usage is TRBJ2-1, with D uncertain. The CDR3 has 12 amino acids. Germline CDR1 is MNHEY and CDR2 is SMNVEV (reference sequence). V lost 2 bases, J lost 8 bases, and 7 bases lay in between. Written as DNA, the CDR3 is TGTGCCAGCAGTTTACGAGAGGATGAGCAGTTCTTC. This sequence encodes CASSLREDEQFF.

A few counts support this clone. The chain is built from TRBV18 and TRBJ2-2; unclear D gene. In germline, CDR1 is KGHSH, CDR2 LQKENI. V lost 2 bases and J 3 bases, leaving 7 bases between the germline ends. The CDR3 has 14 amino acids. CDR3 loop: CASSPEAYTGELFF. CDR3 nucleotides: TGTGCCAGCTCACCAGAGGCCTACACCGGGGAGCTGTTTTTT.

V is TRBV7-9 and J is TRBJ2-7; D ambiguous. CDR1 and CDR2 from the germline V gene are SEHNR and FQNEAQ (reference sequence). This CDR3 is built from 14 residues. The germline V and J ends were trimmed by 7 bases and 2 bases, with 15 bases remaining between them. This chain's CDR3 is CASTLDGFTYEQYF. The CDR3 coding sequence is TGTGCCAGCACCCTTGACGGGTTTACCTACGAGCAGTACTTC.

The genes are TRBV6-2 or TRBV6-3 and TRBJ2-1, with TRBD1 identical over 7 bases. The J segment lost 7 bases and the V segment lost 3 bases, leaving 9 bases of the junction unmatched. The CDR3 contains 15 residues. Germline values: CDR1 MNHEY, CDR2 SVGEGT. CDR3 nucleotides: TGTGCCAGCAGTTATTGGGACAGATCGTTGAATGAGCAGTTCTTC. Protein product: CASSYWDRSLNEQFF.

The chain couples TRBV6-5 to TRBJ2-7; 7 bases align to TRBD1. The germline gives CDR1 MNHEY, CDR2 SVGAGI. The CDR3 extends over 13 amino acids. Losses at the gene ends were 6 bases for V and 6 bases for J; bases not matched to a gene: 8. As DNA, the CDR3 is TGTGCCAGCAGAGCAAACAGGGGATCCGAGCAGTACTTC. Translating it yields CASRANRGSEQYF.

This clone has ten or more counts. The chain links TRBV7-8 to TRBJ1-4, with D possibly being TRBD1 (5 bases). Trimming cost V 5 bases and J 2 bases, with 18 bases left between them. This CDR3 spans 17 amino acids. Germline lookup yields CDR1 SGHVS and CDR2 FQNEAQ. The CDR3 region has the DNA TGTGCCAGCAGCCCCCGCCCGCAGGGTCCGACTAATGAAAAACTGTTTTTT. This encodes CASSPRPQGPTNEKLFF.

This chain uses TRBV21-1 with TRBJ1-1; the table's TRBD1 call for D was not verified on the DNA. TRBV21-1 is classified as a pseudogene. The CDR3 totals 12 residues. The CDR3 region has the DNA TGTGCCAGCAGCAAACCAGAACGTGAAGCTTTCTTT. It encodes CASSKPEREAFF.

This chain links TRBV5-8 with TRBJ1-6; perhaps TRBD1 as D (6 bases). The CDR3 has 14 residues. With 4 bases removed from V and 6 bases from J, the gap between germline ends came to 11 bases. The germline V gene has CDR1 SGHTS and CDR2 YDEGEE. CDR3 protein: CASSRTEFNSPLHF. The CDR3 DNA reads as TGTGCCAGCAGCCGGACAGAGTTTAATTCACCCCTCCACTTT.

The chain carries TRBV10-3 and TRBJ2-2; D is undetermined. Trimming stripped 8 bases from V and 5 bases from J, with 6 bases between. This CDR3 contains 11 residues. CDR1 ENHRY and CDR2 SYGVKD come from the germline V gene. CDR3 nucleotide sequence: TGTGCCATCTCCCTAACCGGGGAGCTGTTTTTT. Translation: CAISLTGELFF.

This rearrangement joins TRBV6-5 to TRBJ1-5; 7 positions agree with TRBD1. The CDR3 totals 15 residues. Germline CDR1 reads MNHEY; CDR2 reads SVGAGI. Trimming took 6 bases from V and 4 from J; bases not matched to a gene: 9. The CDR3 bases are TGTGCCAGCAGAAAAGGGACAGTTTCTAATCAGCCCCAGCATTTT. The encoded protein is CASRKGTVSNQPQHF.

The V gene is TRBV5-1, the J gene TRBJ2-3; 14 nucleotides match TRBD2. CDR3 size: 17 residues. In germline, CDR1 is SGHRS, CDR2 YFSETQ. Losses at the gene ends were 3 bases for V and 6 bases for J; bases not matched to a gene: 9. The CDR3 nucleotides read TGCGCCAGCAGCTCCGTGACTAGCGGGGGGGCCAGGGATACGCAGTATTTT. Protein product: CASSSVTSGGARDTQYF.

This clone was seen a single time. V gene TRBV7-9 combines with J gene TRBJ1-3, with D uncertain. From germline, CDR1 is SEHNR and CDR2 FQNEAQ (reference sequence). V lost 1 base, J lost 3 bases, and 7 bases lay in between. CDR3 size: 14 residues. CDR3 in amino acids: CASSLVMSGNTIYF. CDR3 DNA: TGTGCCAGCAGCTTAGTGATGAGTGGAAACACCATATATTTT.

This clone was found once. The DNA for the CDR3 is TGTGCCAGCAGCCTCGGGACTAGCGGGGTCTATGAGCAGTTCTTC. As protein: CASSLGTSGVYEQFF. The rearrangement joins TRBV5-4 to TRBJ2-1, with 13 bases matching TRBD2. Per germline, CDR1 SGHNT and CDR2 YYREEE (reference sequence). The CDR3 contains 15 residues. V was clipped by 4 bases and J by 8 bases; unmatched bases: 6.